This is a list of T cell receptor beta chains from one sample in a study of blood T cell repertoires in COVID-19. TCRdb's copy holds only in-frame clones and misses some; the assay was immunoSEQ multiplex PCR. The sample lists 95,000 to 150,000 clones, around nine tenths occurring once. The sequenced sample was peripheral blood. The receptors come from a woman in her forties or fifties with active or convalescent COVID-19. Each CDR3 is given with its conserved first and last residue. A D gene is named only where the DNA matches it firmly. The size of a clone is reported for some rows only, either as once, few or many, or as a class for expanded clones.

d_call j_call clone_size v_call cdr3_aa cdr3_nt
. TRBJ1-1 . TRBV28 CASSVTATEAFF TGTGCCAGCAGTGTGACAGCCACTGAAGCTTTCTTT
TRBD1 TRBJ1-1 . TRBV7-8 CASSLIRGTGVQGENTEAFF TGTGCCAGCAGCTTAATACGCGGGACAGGGGTTCAAGGGGAGAACACTGAAGCTTTCTTT
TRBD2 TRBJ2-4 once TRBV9 CASSSHPSGGGAKNIQYF TGTGCCAGCAGCTCCCACCCAAGCGGGGGGGGAGCCAAAAACATTCAGTACTTC
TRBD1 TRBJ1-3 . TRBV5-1 CASSLPGGSGNTIYF TGCGCCAGCAGCTTGCCAGGGGGCTCTGGAAACACCATATATTTT
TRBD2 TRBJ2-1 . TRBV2 CATDAGGRDNEQFF TGTGCCACCGACGCGGGCGGGAGGGACAATGAGCAGTTCTTC
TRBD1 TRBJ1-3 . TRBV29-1 CSTTGGSSGNTIYF TGCAGCACAACAGGGGGCTCCTCTGGAAACACCATATATTTT
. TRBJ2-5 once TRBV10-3 CAISEKREETQYF TGTGCCATCAGTGAAAAGCGGGAAGAGACCCAGTACTTC
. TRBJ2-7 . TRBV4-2 CASSQPGLARSYEQYF TGTGCCAGCAGCCAACCGGGACTTGCCCGCTCCTACGAGCAGTACTTC
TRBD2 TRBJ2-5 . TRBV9 CASSRLAGVLDETQYF TGTGCCAGCAGCAGACTAGCGGGAGTGTTAGATGAGACCCAGTACTTC
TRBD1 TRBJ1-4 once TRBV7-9 CASSLGTGDREKLFF TGTGCCAGCAGCTTGGGAACAGGGGATCGAGAAAAACTGTTTTTT
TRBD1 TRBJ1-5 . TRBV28 CATSDRGQNQPQHF TGTGCCACCTCCGACAGGGGGCAGAATCAGCCCCAGCATTTT
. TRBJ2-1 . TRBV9 CASSVAAGLGNEQFF TGTGCCAGCAGCGTAGCTGCGGGATTGGGGAATGAGCAGTTCTTC
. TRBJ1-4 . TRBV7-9 CASSVTGSMEKLFF TGTGCCAGCAGCGTTACAGGGTCGATGGAAAAACTGTTTTTT
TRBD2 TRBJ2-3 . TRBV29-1 CSVAGLAGVTDTQYF TGCAGCGTTGCGGGACTAGCGGGAGTGACAGATACGCAGTATTTT
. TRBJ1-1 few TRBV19 CASSMGGLGEAFF TGTGCCAGTAGTATGGGAGGGTTGGGTGAAGCTTTCTTT
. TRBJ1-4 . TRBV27 CASSPRVVTNEKLFF TGTGCCAGCAGCCCCAGGGTTGTCACTAATGAAAAACTGTTTTTT
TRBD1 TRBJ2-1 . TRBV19 CASSWTGWDNEQFF TGTGCCAGTAGTTGGACAGGTTGGGACAATGAGCAGTTCTTC
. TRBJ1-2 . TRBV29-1 CSVGQQAGYTF TGCAGCGTAGGACAGCAAGCCGGCTACACCTTC
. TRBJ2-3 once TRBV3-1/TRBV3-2 CASSQVTGMQYF TGTGCCAGCAGCCAAGTTACAGGTATGCAGTATTTT
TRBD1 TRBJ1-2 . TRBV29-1 CSVSTGVPNYGYTF TGCAGCGTTTCGACAGGGGTACCCAACTATGGCTACACCTTC
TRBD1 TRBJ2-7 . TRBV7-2 CASSFDRGPYEQYF TGTGCCAGCAGCTTCGACAGGGGGCCCTACGAGCAGTACTTC
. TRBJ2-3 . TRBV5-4 CASSLVADTQYF TGTGCCAGCAGCTTGGTCGCAGATACGCAGTATTTT
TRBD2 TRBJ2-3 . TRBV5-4 CASSLAAGAGTDTQYF TGTGCCAGCAGCTTGGCGGCGGGAGCGGGCACAGATACGCAGTATTTT
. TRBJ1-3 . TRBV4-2 CASSQDYGGLRNGGNTIYF TGTGCCAGCAGCCAAGACTACGGGGGACTTCGGAACGGCGGAAACACCATATATTTT
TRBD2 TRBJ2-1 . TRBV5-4 CASSSGLAGTNEQFF TGTGCCAGCAGCTCCGGACTAGCGGGCACTAATGAGCAGTTCTTC
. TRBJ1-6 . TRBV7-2 CASSFHQGSSYNSPLHF TGTGCCAGCAGCTTTCATCAGGGAAGCTCCTATAATTCACCCCTCCACTTT
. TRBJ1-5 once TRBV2 CASSENGGIYQPQHF TGTGCCAGCAGTGAAAACGGGGGGATATATCAGCCCCAGCATTTT
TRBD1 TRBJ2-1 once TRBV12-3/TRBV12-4 CASSGGTGNEQFF TGTGCCAGCAGTGGGGGGACAGGCAATGAGCAGTTCTTC
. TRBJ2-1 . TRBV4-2 CASSQGVEAMRFF TGTGCCAGCAGCCAAGGGGTCGAGGCAATGCGGTTCTTC
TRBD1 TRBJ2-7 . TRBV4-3 CASSQDFLGTGYEQYF TGCGCCAGCAGCCAAGATTTTTTGGGGACAGGGTACGAGCAGTACTTC
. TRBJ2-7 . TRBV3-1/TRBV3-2 CASSKRQVWGQYF TGTGCCAGCAGCAAGAGACAGGTTTGGGGGCAGTACTTC
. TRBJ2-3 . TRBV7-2 CASSLGTGYTDTQYF TGTGCCAGCAGCTTAGGAACGGGGTACACAGATACGCAGTATTTT
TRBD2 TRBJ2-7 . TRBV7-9 CASSATLAGGPYEQYF TGTGCCAGCAGCGCCACCCTAGCGGGAGGGCCCTACGAGCAGTACTTC
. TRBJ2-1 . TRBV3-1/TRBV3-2 CASSPGYEQFF TGTGCCAGCAGCCCGGGATATGAGCAGTTCTTC
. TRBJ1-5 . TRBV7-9 CASSLVGQGNQPQHF TGTGCCAGCAGCTTAGTCGGGCAGGGAAATCAGCCCCAGCATTTT
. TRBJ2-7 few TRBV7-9 CASSLDRGSGFRYEQYF TGTGCCAGCAGCTTAGACCGTGGTTCGGGTTTTCGCTACGAGCAGTACTTC
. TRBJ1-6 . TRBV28 CASTGQYNSPLHF TGTGCCAGCACCGGACAGTATAATTCACCCCTCCACTTT
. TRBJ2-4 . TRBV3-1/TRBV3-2 CASSQGHAGIGKNIQYF TGTGCCAGCAGCCAAGGTCACGCCGGGATTGGGAAAAACATTCAGTACTTC
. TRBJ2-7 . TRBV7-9 CASSLPDSRQNF TGTGCCAGCAGCTTGCCCGACTCACGCCAAAACTTC
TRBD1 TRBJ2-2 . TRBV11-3 CASSLGQGALWAGELFF TGTGCCAGCAGCTTAGGACAGGGGGCGTTGTGGGCCGGGGAGCTGTTTTTT
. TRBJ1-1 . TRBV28 CASSGWSGNTEAFF TGTGCCAGCAGTGGCTGGTCGGGTAACACTGAAGCTTTCTTT
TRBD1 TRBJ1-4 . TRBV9 CASSVGGDRGSEKLFF TGTGCCAGCAGCGTAGGGGGTGACAGGGGGAGCGAAAAACTGTTTTTT
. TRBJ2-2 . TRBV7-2 CASSPAGALSNTGELFF TGTGCCAGCAGTCCGGCGGGGGCGTTATCGAACACCGGGGAGCTGTTTTTT
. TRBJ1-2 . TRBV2 CASQGPGYTF TGTGCCTCACAGGGTCCTGGCTACACCTTC
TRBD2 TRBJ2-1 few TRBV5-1 CASSGTSGRVQQFF TGCGCCAGCAGCGGGACTAGCGGGAGGGTCCAACAGTTCTTC
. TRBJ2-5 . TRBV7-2 CASSLESHRGETQYF TGTGCCAGCAGCTTAGAGTCCCATAGGGGAGAGACCCAGTACTTC
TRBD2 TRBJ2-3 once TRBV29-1 CSVVTAGALLDTQYF TGCAGCGTTGTAACAGCGGGGGCCCTATTGGATACGCAGTATTTT
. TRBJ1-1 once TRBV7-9 CASSLAPQNTEAFF TGTGCCAGCAGCTTAGCCCCACAGAACACTGAAGCTTTCTTT
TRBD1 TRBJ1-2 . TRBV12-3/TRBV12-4 CASSLGQIYGYTF TGTGCCAGCAGTCTGGGACAGATCTATGGCTACACCTTC
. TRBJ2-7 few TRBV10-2 CASSEALFLDAVEQYF TGCGCCAGCAGTGAGGCCCTCTTTCTAGATGCGGTCGAGCAGTACTTC
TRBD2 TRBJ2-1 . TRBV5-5 CASSWGLADTYNEQFF TGTGCCAGCAGCTGGGGACTAGCGGACACCTACAATGAGCAGTTCTTC
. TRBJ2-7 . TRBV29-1 CSVEAVDSYEQYF TGCAGCGTTGAAGCAGTCGACTCCTACGAGCAGTACTTC
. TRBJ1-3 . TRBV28 CASSTPAGRGWSGNTIYF TGTGCCAGCAGTACCCCGGCGGGCAGGGGATGGTCTGGAAACACCATATATTTT
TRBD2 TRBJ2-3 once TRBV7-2 CASSFLAGSTDTQYF TGTGCCAGCAGCTTTTTAGCGGGTAGCACAGATACGCAGTATTTT
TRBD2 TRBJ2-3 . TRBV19 CASSIGGSGGDTQYF TGTGCCAGTAGTATCGGCGGGAGTGGTGGAGATACGCAGTATTTT